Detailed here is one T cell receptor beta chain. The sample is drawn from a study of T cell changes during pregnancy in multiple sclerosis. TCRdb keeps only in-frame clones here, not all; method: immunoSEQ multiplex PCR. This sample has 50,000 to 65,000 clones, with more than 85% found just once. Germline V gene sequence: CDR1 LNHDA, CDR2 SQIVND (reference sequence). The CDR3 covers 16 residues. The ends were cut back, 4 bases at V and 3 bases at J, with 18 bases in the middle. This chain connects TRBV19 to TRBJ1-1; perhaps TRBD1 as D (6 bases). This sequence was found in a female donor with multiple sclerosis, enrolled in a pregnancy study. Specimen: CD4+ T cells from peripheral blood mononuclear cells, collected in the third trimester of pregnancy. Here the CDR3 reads CASSKTGSGLYTEAFF. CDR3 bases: TGTGCCAGTAGTAAGACAGGTTCGGGGCTGTACACTGAAGCTTTCTTT.